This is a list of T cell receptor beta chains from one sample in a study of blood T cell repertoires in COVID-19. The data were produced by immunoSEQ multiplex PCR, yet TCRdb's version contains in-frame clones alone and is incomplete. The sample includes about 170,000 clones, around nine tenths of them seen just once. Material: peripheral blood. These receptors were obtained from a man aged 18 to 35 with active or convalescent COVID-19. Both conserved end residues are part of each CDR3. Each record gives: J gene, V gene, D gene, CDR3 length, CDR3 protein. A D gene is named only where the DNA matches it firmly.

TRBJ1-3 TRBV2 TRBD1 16 CASSPTLTGSGNTIYF
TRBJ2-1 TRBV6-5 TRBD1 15 CASSPRQGGYNEQFF
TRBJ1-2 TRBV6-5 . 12 CASSYSEGGYTF
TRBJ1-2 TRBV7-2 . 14 CASSLGAGNYGYTF
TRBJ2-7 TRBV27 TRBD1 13 CASSLGQGGEQYF
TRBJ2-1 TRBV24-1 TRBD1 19 CATSDFEGGQGAVNNEQFF
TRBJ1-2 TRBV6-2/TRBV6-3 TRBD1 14 CASSPYRGNYGYTF
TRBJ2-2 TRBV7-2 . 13 CASAWTDTGELFF
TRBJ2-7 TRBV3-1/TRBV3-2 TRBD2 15 CASSLTSGSSYEQYF
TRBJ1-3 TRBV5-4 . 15 CASSMGGASGNTIYF
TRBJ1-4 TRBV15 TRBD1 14 CATSPDRGGEKLFF
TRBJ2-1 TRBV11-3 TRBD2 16 CASSLGASGRWDEQFF
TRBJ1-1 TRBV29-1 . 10 CSVEGGKAFF
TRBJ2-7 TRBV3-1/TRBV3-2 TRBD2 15 CASSLVSSGIYEQYF
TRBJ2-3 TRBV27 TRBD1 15 CASSFRGPGTDTQYF
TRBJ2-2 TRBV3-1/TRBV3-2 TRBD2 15 CASSTGTSGAGELFF
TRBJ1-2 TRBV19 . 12 CASSMRGGGYTF
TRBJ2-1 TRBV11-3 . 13 CASSTGLSSEQFF
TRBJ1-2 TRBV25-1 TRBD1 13 CASSGTGPYGYTF
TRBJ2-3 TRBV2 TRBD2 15 CAIPISGSGADTQYF
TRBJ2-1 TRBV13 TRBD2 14 CASSFIREGNEQFF
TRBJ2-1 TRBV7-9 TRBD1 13 CASSRTGVSEQFF
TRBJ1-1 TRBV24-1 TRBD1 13 CAVSRRGLTEAFF
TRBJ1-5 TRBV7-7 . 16 CASVRGGLRENQPQHF
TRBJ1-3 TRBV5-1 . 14 CASSPQGSGNTIYF
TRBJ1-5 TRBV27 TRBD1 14 CASRTGVTNQPQHF
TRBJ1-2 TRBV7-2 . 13 CASSLGANYGYTF
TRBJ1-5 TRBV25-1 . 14 CASSEFRVNQPQHF
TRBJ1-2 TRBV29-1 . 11 CSVTGTNGYTF
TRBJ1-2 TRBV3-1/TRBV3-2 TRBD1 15 CASSPGTGGALGYTF
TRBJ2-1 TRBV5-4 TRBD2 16 CASSRASGTTYNEQFF
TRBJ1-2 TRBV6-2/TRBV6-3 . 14 CASGRAAGNYGYTF
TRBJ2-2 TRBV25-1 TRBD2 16 CASSVLAGDNTGELFF
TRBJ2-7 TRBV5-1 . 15 CASSIVDSSLGEQYF
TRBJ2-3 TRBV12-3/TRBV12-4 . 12 CASRRGTDTQYF
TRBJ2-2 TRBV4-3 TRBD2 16 CASSQASGSRTGELFF
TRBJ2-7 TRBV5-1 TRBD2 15 CASSGTSGRAKEQYF
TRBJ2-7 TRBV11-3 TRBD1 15 CASSFSWTGGLEQYF
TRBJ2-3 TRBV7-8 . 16 CASLIRGETSTDTQYF
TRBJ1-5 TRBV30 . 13 CAWTGDINQPQHF
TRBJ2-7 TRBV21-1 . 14 CASSIRYRGGEQYF